The rows below give T cell receptor beta chains drawn from one sample of a study of cytomegalovirus exposure and HLA in healthy donors. Data came from immunoSEQ multiplex PCR; TCRdb stores just in-frame clones and leaves some out. Seen here are approximately 110,000 clones, 76% observed once, and the top ten hold less than 9.5%. The specimen was PBMCs. These receptors were obtained from a woman in her 50s in good health and CMV-seropositive. CDR3s include the opening cysteine and the closing phenylalanine or tryptophan. The D gene is left open where the match is weak.

D gene	V gene	J gene	CDR3 protein
-	TRBV7-8	TRBJ1-1	CASSLGPSGAEAFF
-	TRBV5-4	TRBJ1-2	CASSPVRFPNYGYTF
-	TRBV2	TRBJ1-2	CASSEPGVDYGYTF
-	TRBV7-3	TRBJ1-2	CASSPRGGGGYTF
-	TRBV6-5	TRBJ2-6	CASSPTAGANGLTF
TRBD1	TRBV19	TRBJ1-1	CASSTRTGINTEAFF
TRBD2	TRBV7-2	TRBJ2-3	CASSRTSGRGDTQYF
TRBD2	TRBV5-4	TRBJ2-3	CASSLGLADFTDTQYF
TRBD2	TRBV7-8	TRBJ2-3	CASIVGGPEEDTQYF
-	TRBV4-3	TRBJ1-1	CASSQDGWGGPNTEAFF
-	TRBV11-3	TRBJ1-4	CASSLGGGEYEKLFF
-	TRBV5-6	TRBJ2-7	CASVLAGARADEQYF
-	TRBV7-9	TRBJ2-3	CSSSQGAVLPHDTQYF
TRBD2	TRBV9	TRBJ2-1	CASSTLGGVGEQFF
-	TRBV4-3	TRBJ1-4	CASSQDLRRTEKLFF
-	TRBV19	TRBJ2-5	CASSIGGLAETQYF
-	TRBV5-1	TRBJ2-5	CASSLGPREETQYF
TRBD1	TRBV9	TRBJ1-2	CASSATQGAGNGYTF
-	TRBV18	TRBJ2-2	CASSPPRAPGVDGELFF
-	TRBV11-2	TRBJ2-4	CASSPWTRGGNIQYF
TRBD2	TRBV5-6	TRBJ2-5	CASSHRWLAGGNKTQYF
-	TRBV21-1	TRBJ2-3	CASSKRGRSATDTQYF
TRBD2	TRBV6-5	TRBJ2-3	CASSTSEDQYF
TRBD2	TRBV5-6	TRBJ2-1	CASSLDGSGRYYEQFF
TRBD2	TRBV6-5	TRBJ2-3	CASSGGGATDTQYF
-	TRBV19	TRBJ2-6	CASSILGLTSGANVLTF
TRBD2	TRBV5-1	TRBJ2-3	CASSFLAGAQDTQYF
TRBD1	TRBV29-1	TRBJ1-6	CSVASQGAGSPLHF
-	TRBV11-2	TRBJ2-7	CASSFEGGGASYEQYF
-	TRBV9	TRBJ2-3	CASSVASAGTDTQYF
TRBD2	TRBV18	TRBJ2-7	CASSPSGGNEQYF
-	TRBV10-3	TRBJ1-3	CAISDVRGNSGNTIYF
-	TRBV7-2	TRBJ2-2	CASSPGHLNTGELFF
TRBD2	TRBV27	TRBJ2-1	CASSSPWLAGGDEQFF